The 24 T cell receptor beta chains presented below share a single source sample, sequenced in a study of radiotherapy plus CTLA-4 blockade in lung cancer. Method: immunoSEQ multiplex PCR; TCRdb's copy keeps in-frame clones and lacks some. This table holds 34,000 or so clones, over 70% found once. Sequencing used peripheral blood, obtained from a patient treated with radiotherapy plus ipilimumab. These receptors originate from a human donor with non-small cell lung cancer that progressed on radiotherapy plus ipilimumab.

The chain combines TRBV2 with TRBJ2-7; a possible D gene is TRBD1 (6 bases). Per the germline V gene, CDR1 is SNHLY and CDR2 is FYNNEI. With 4 bases removed from V and 7 bases from J, the gap between germline ends came to 8 bases. This CDR3 is built from 11 residues. In nucleotides, the CDR3 is TGTGCCAGCAGTGGGCAGGGGGAGCAGTACTTC. Protein: CASSGQGEQYF.

The DNA for the CDR3 is TGTGCCAGCACCTTTTTGGGCCGGGGAACTGGAAACACCATATATTTT. This gives the protein CASTFLGRGTGNTIYF. The chain couples TRBV7-9 to TRBJ1-3, with unresolved D. Germline CDR1 and CDR2: SEHNR and FQNEAQ (reference sequence). The CDR3 extends over 16 amino acids. The germline V and J ends were trimmed by 7 bases and 2 bases, with 18 bases remaining between them.

The chain joins TRBV5-1 to TRBJ2-1; 7 nucleotides match TRBD1. The CDR3 consists of 13 residues. V shed 8 bases and J 0 bases; nucleotides not matched to a gene: 2. Germline V CDR1 and CDR2: SGHRS, YFSETQ. The DNA for the CDR3 is TGCGCCAGTTACAGGGGCTCCTACAATGAGCAGTTCTTC. Its protein product is CASYRGSYNEQFF.

The chain employs TRBV15 and TRBJ2-7, with 7 bases that match TRBD2. V lost 1 base, J lost 5 bases, and 8 bases stayed unmatched. Germline loops: CDR1 LNHNV, CDR2 YYDKDF (reference sequence). CDR3 length equals 15 residues. CDR3: CATSRGQVGGNEQYF. The CDR3 nucleotides are TGTGCCACCAGCAGAGGGCAGGTGGGAGGGAACGAGCAGTACTTC.

The chain couples TRBV4-2 to TRBJ2-7, with TRBD1 identical over 8 bases. The germline V gene encodes CDR1 LGHNA and CDR2 YNFKEQ. After removal of 0 bases from V and 2 bases from J, the junction contained 6 bases not matched to a gene. CDR3 length equals 16 residues. The CDR3 region is CASSQEGQEETYEQYF. The CDR3 nucleotides read TGTGCCAGCAGCCAAGAGGGACAGGAGGAAACCTACGAGCAGTACTTC.

This clone was detected only once. The chain combines TRBV13 with TRBJ1-4; D gene ambiguous. Germline CDR1 PRHDT, CDR2 FYEKMQ (reference sequence). V lost 0 bases, J lost 7 bases, and 3 bases lay in between. The CDR3 is made up of 12 amino acids. Written as DNA, the CDR3 is TGTGCCAGCAGCTTAGGTGGTGAAAAACTGTTTTTT. This translates into CASSLGGEKLFF.

The V and J genes are TRBV6-1 and TRBJ2-1, with 10 bases that match TRBD1. The germline CDR1 and CDR2 sequences are MNHNS and SASEGT. This CDR3 is 15 amino acids long. Germline trimming cut 5 bases from V and 4 bases from J; bases unmatched to any gene: 5. CDR3 sequence (DNA): TGTGCCAGCAGTTCGACAGGGGGCGTTTACAATGAGCAGTTCTTC. Its protein is CASSSTGGVYNEQFF.

This chain uses TRBV5-8 with TRBJ2-3, with D possibly matching TRBD1 (5 bases). The CDR3 runs to 15 residues. The ends were cut back, 4 bases at V and 1 base at J, with 13 bases in the middle. Germline V lookup: CDR1 SGHTS, CDR2 YDEGEE. In DNA form, the CDR3 reads TGTGCCAGCAGCCTGGGGCGGTGGGGCACAGATACGCAGTATTTT. It codes for CASSLGRWGTDTQYF.

This clone has just one count. The chain couples TRBV4-3 to TRBJ1-1, with D uncertain. Germline values: CDR1 LGHNA, CDR2 YSLEER. V lost 1 base and J lost 11, with 17 bases in between. This CDR3 has 14 residues. CDR3 sequence (DNA): TGCGCCAGCAGCCAAGGGGGTTCGGCACAAAAGGCTTTCTTT. Its translation: CASSQGGSAQKAFF.

V and J are TRBV11-3 and TRBJ2-7, with D uncertain. Per the germline V gene, CDR1 is SGHNT and CDR2 is YENEEA. Trimming took off 1 base at V and 3 bases at J, with 7 bases between the two ends. The CDR3 sequence is 13 residues long. The CDR3 bases are TGTGCCAGCAGCTTAGGTCCGAACTACGAGCAGTACTTC. Amino acid sequence: CASSLGPNYEQYF.

V is TRBV10-3 and J is TRBJ2-7, with 9 bases identical to TRBD1. This CDR3 is 14 amino acids long. Unmatched junction bases numbered 5, after V lost 6 bases and J lost 2 bases. Germline V gives CDR1 ENHRY, CDR2 SYGVKD. CDR3 nucleotides: TGTGCCATCAGACCCGACAGGGGGGCCTACGAGCAGTACTTC. It specifies CAIRPDRGAYEQYF.

The chain uses TRBV7-6 and TRBJ2-1; 10 bases are shared with TRBD2. The junction had 5 bases not matched to a gene; V was cut back by 2 bases and J by 7 bases. This CDR3 is built from 15 residues. Germline V CDR1 and CDR2: SGHVS, FNYEAQ. CDR3 in amino acids: CASSLSSGGVNEQFF. The CDR3 DNA sequence: TGTGCCAGCAGCTTATCTAGCGGGGGTGTGAATGAGCAGTTCTTC. The whole variable domain, filled in from reference TRBV7-6 and TRBJ2-1, reads GAGVSQSPRYKVTKRGQDVALRCDPISGHVSLYWYRQALGQGPEFLTYFNYEAQQDKSGLPNDRFSAERPEGSISTLTIQRTEQRDSAMYRCASSLSSGGVNEQFFGPGTRLTVL.

The chain uses TRBV6-4 and TRBJ1-1; D is perhaps TRBD1 (5 bases). The V end was cut by 6 bases, the J end by 0 bases, with 11 bases between. This CDR3 spans 14 amino acids. The germline V gene encodes CDR1 MRHNA and CDR2 SNTAGT. The CDR3 loop reads CASRVEGMNTEAFF. Here the CDR3 DNA reads TGTGCCAGCAGAGTGGAGGGGATGAACACTGAAGCTTTCTTT.

This clone was seen a few times. The chain carries TRBV5-6 and TRBJ1-2; no definite D call. The length of the CDR3 is 14 residues. From germline, CDR1 is SGHDT and CDR2 YYEEEE. Trimming took 4 bases from V and 7 from J, leaving 17 bases between them. For the CDR3, the DNA is TGTGCCAGCAGCCCGGACCGGGTCCGGGGTGGCTACACCTTC. Protein product: CASSPDRVRGGYTF.

The chain employs TRBV25-1 and TRBJ2-1; 7 nucleotides agree with TRBD1. CDR1 is MGHDK, CDR2 SYGVNS, per germline. The V segment lost 8 bases and the J segment 13 bases; nucleotides outside the gene matches: 8. The CDR3 sequence is 11 residues long. The CDR3: CASGDRDFQFF. The CDR3 coding sequence is TGTGCCAGCGGAGACAGGGATTTCCAGTTCTTC. The full variable domain, its missing parts supplied by reference TRBV25-1 and TRBJ2-1, is EADIYQTPRYLVIGTGKKITLECSQTMGHDKMYWYQQDPGMELHLIHYSYGVNSTEKGDLSSESTVSRIRTEHFPLTLESARPSHTSQYLCASGDRDFQFFGPGTRLTVL.

This chain uses TRBV28 with TRBJ1-3; D gene uncertain. V shed 7 bases and J shed 2 bases, with 15 bases lying between them. The germline V gene has CDR1 MDHEN and CDR2 SYDVKM. This CDR3 region has 15 residues. The CDR3, as DNA: TGTGCCAGCACACGAGAGGGAAGGGCTGGAAACACCATATATTTT. This translates into CASTREGRAGNTIYF.

The chain links TRBV27 to TRBJ2-5; weak D call: TRBD2 (5 bases). With 9 bases removed from V and 4 bases from J, the gap between germline ends came to 21 bases. The germline CDR1 and CDR2 sequences are MNHEY and SMNVEV (reference sequence). The CDR3 contains 15 residues. The CDR3, as DNA: TGTGCCAGTAATCCCGGGTCCAGGAGGCCAGAGACCCAGTACTTC. It is translated as CASNPGSRRPETQYF.

The V and J genes are TRBV20-1 and TRBJ2-7, with D possibly TRBD1 on 6 matching bases. Trimming left V 7 bases short and J 2 bases short, with 9 bases between. Germline V lookup: CDR1 DFQATT, CDR2 SNEGSKA (reference sequence). CDR3 length equals 11 residues. CDR3 nucleotide sequence: TGCAGTGGGACAGACACCTACGAGCAGTACTTC. Amino acids: CSGTDTYEQYF.

This chain uses TRBV28 with TRBJ1-6; unclear D gene. Trimming pared 3 bases from V and 0 bases from J, leaving 3 bases between. The germline V gene encodes CDR1 MDHEN and CDR2 SYDVKM. This CDR3 contains 14 residues. CDR3 loop: CASSLYSYNSPLHF. For the CDR3, the DNA is TGTGCCAGCAGTTTGTACTCCTATAATTCACCCCTCCACTTT.

This clone was counted only a few times. This chain connects TRBV28 to TRBJ1-1, with unresolved D. V lost 6 bases and J 0 bases, leaving 11 bases between the germline ends. CDR1 is MDHEN, CDR2 SYDVKM, per germline. This CDR3 is built from 14 residues. CDR3 loop: CASSLTLMNTEAFF. Here the CDR3 DNA reads TGTGCCAGCAGCCTAACCCTAATGAACACTGAAGCTTTCTTT. Complete variable domain (other parts from reference TRBV28 and TRBJ1-1): DVKVTQSSRYLVKRTGEKVFLECVQDMDHENMFWYRQDPGLGLRLIYFSYDVKMKEKGDIPEGYSVSREKKERFSLILESASTNQTSMYLCASSLTLMNTEAFFGQGTRLTVV.

This clone was seen more than once but under ten times. The chain combines TRBV21-1 with TRBJ1-1. TRBV21-1 is reported as a pseudogene. The CDR3 is made up of 13 amino acids. The CDR3 bases are TGTGCCAGCAGCTGGGAGAGAGACACTGAAGCTTTCTTT. Its protein product is CASSWERDTEAFF.

This clone was observed a single time. In DNA, the CDR3 is TGTGCCAGCAGCCGCTACGGGTCGGTTCAGACTGAAGCTTTCTTT. Translation: CASSRYGSVQTEAFF. V is TRBV27 and J is TRBJ1-1; no definite D call. The CDR3 contains 15 residues. Trimming stripped 6 bases from V and 5 bases from J, with 19 bases between. Germline V CDR1 and CDR2: MNHEY, SMNVEV (reference sequence).

The chain links TRBV7-2 to TRBJ2-6; D not certain. This CDR3 region has 14 residues. Germline CDR1 is SGHTA and CDR2 is FQGNSA. The V and J ends lost 5 bases and 0 bases respectively, with 5 bases between them. CDR3 coding DNA: TGTGCCAGCAGCCCGAACTCTGGGGCCAACGTCCTGACTTTC. Encoded protein: CASSPNSGANVLTF. Complete variable domain (other parts from reference TRBV7-2 and TRBJ2-6): GAGVSQSPSNKVTEKGKDVELRCDPISGHTALYWYRQSLGQGLEFLIYFQGNSAPDKSGLPSDRFSAERTGGSVSTLTIQRTQQEDSAVYLCASSPNSGANVLTFGAGSRLTVL.

The chain couples TRBV29-1 to TRBJ2-7, with a possible D match to TRBD1 (6 bases). Deletions cut 3 bases from V and 3 bases from J, with 12 bases between. The CDR3 is made up of 13 amino acids. Looked up from germline, CDR1 is SQVTM and CDR2 is ANQGSEA. CDR3 region: CSVEDSSGYEQYF. The CDR3 DNA reads TGCAGCGTTGAGGACAGCTCTGGCTACGAGCAGTACTTC.